This TCR beta chain comes out of a study of Ad26.COV2.S vaccination and SARS-CoV-2 variants (dated by TCRdb to the early 2020s). Context from the whole study: Vaccine-arm donors were drawn from COV1001, a multicentre, randomized, double-blind, placebo-controlled phase I-IIa trial of Ad26.COV2.S in healthy adults. Ad26.COV2.S was administered intramuscularly at a dose of 5x10^10 or 1x10^11 viral particles, either as one shot or as two shots given 56 days apart. The specificity and breadth of SARS-CoV-2-reactive T cell receptors after Ad26.COV2.S vaccination were assessed by TCRbeta repertoire sequencing. The TCR-sequenced set comprised about 30 samples: around 20 Ad26.COV2.S vaccine recipients, 5 placebo recipients and 8 SARS-CoV-2 convalescent individuals. Trial participants were randomized into five groups of five: low-dose or high-dose Ad26.COV2.S given once or twice, or placebo on both occasions. Blinding of investigators to trial group allocation was maintained during experiments and outcome assessment.

The label giving this sample's treatment or condition can be read as: around 19 received Ad26.COV2.S at low or high dose, single or two shots; 5 received placebo; per-sample allocation not given. Repertoires of vaccine and placebo recipients were sequenced from samples taken on day 63 after the first injection. Cohort 1b enrolled about two dozen adults aged 18-55 years at a single site in Boston, USA, between 29 July and 7 August 2020. Ad26.COV2.S was a replication-incompetent adenovirus type 26 vector that expressed a prefusion-stabilized SARS-CoV-2 spike protein derived from the original Wuhan strain. The CDR1 and CDR2 encoded by the germline V gene are LGHNA and YSLEER. The CDR3 starts with the cysteine, ends with the phenylalanine, and has 17 residues. The CDR3 DNA has 51 bases and is translated from base 1. The germline V and J ends show losses of 2 bases and 5 bases respectively, and no gene match explains 11 bases of the junction.

Regarding this clone: There is no known antigen for this receptor. Nothing much larger sits one base from this clone, and base qualities are not available.

The immunoSEQ Assay was the method used to sequence TCRbeta CDR3 regions. After extraction, genomic DNA underwent amplification by bias-controlled multiplex PCR, followed by high-throughput sequencing. The original methods were these. To quantify the absolute abundance of each unique TCRbeta CDR3 region, sequences were collapsed and filtered. T cell fraction was estimated by normalization of TCRbeta template counts to usable DNA, with usable DNA being measured through amplification of reference genes present in all nucleated cells. Repertoire TCRs were annotated as SARS-CoV-2-specific when V gene, CDR3 amino acid sequence and J gene were exactly matched to a known reactive TCR set. The reference SARS-CoV-2 TCR set was obtained from MIRA and was filtered for enrichment in COVID-19-positive ImmuneCODE repertoires, whereby public or cross-reactive TCRs were removed. Drawing on the MIRA antigens, annotated TCRs were analysed further at the level of specific ORF or position within ORF. Breadth was defined as annotated unique rearrangements over total unique productive rearrangements; depth was the summed frequency of those rearrangements. Two-sided Wilcoxon rank-sum tests were applied when comparing TCR breadth between groups. TCRdb took over this immuneACCESS table, retaining in-frame rearrangements with V and J assigned. Such tables are incomplete; in checked studies, under half of the missing clones stem from an unresolved V gene, and the remainder is unexplained. That table supplies the V and J calls and clone size; D and trimming were determined from the DNA. The sample records approximately 300,000 clones, 70% to 90% of which are singletons. In total, the top ten clones hold 1.5% to 2% of the sample.

Overall results and qualifications from the work: After vaccination, spike-specific CD8+ and CD4+ T cell responses were reported to show substantial breadth. Vaccine and placebo recipients had similar non-spike TCR breadth, a finding consistent with the vaccine containing only spike. The authors noted that total T cell responses may have been underestimated by the TCR breadth and depth analyses. Higher spike-specific TCR breadth was observed in Ad26.COV2.S recipients than in placebo recipients (P = 0.0014). The study was not powered to compare responses between vaccine doses or regimens.

The source was peripheral blood, collected in a trial of Ad26.COV2.S vaccine versus placebo. Recombination joined TRBV4-3 with TRBJ2-4; 8 central bases correspond to TRBD2. The TCR comes from a person aged 18-60 years who received the Ad26.COV2.S COVID-19 vaccine or a placebo. CDR3 loop: CASSQSEGGGLQNIQYF. The nucleotides read TGCGCCAGCAGCCAAAGTGAGGGCGGGGGGCTGCAAAACATTCAGTACTTC.